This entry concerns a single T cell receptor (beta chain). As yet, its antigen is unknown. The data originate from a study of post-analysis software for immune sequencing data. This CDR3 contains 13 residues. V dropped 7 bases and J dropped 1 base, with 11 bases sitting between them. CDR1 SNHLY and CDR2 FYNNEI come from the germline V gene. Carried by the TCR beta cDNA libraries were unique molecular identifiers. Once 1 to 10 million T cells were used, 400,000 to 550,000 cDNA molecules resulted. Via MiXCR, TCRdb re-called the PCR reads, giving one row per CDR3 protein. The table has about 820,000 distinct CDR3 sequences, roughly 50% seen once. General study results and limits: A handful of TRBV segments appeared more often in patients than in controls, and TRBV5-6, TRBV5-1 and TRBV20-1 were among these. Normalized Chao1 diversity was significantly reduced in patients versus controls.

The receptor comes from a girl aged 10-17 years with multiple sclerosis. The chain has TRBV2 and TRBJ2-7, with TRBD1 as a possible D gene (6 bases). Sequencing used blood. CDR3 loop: CASKTGKSYEQYF. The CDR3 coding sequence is TGTGCCAGCAAGACAGGCAAGTCCTACGAGCAGTACTTC.